A single sample is the source of the 18 T cell receptor beta chains below, sequenced in a study of OX40 agonist ivuxolimab in advanced cancers. Here immunoSEQ multiplex PCR was the method, and the copy in TCRdb shows in-frame clones only, minus some. This sample has approximately 92,000 clones; approximately 80% occur once, and the top ten carry less than 6%. The starting material was CD4+ or CD8+ T cells sorted from blood, obtained in a trial of the OX40 agonist ivuxolimab. Source of these receptors: an adult with an advanced solid tumor such as melanoma, head and neck, liver or kidney cancer.

The V and J genes are TRBV5-1 and TRBJ1-1; no clear D gene. Germline CDR1 is SGHRS and CDR2 is YFSETQ. CDR3 length: 14 residues. Between the trimmed V and J ends, which lost 4 bases and 7 bases, there was a span of 17 bases. The CDR3 reads CASSQHLGDIEAFF. The CDR3, as DNA: TGCGCCAGCAGCCAACACCTGGGAGACATTGAAGCTTTCTTT.

The V and J genes are TRBV4-2 and TRBJ2-7, with 11 bases that match TRBD1. V was pared by 3 bases and J by 7 bases, with 8 bases of the junction left unmatched. CDR1 LGHNA and CDR2 YNFKEQ come from the germline V gene. The CDR3 consists of 15 residues. The CDR3 DNA reads TGTGCCAGCAGCCAGGCGGGACAGGGGGACGGTGAGCAGTACTTC. This sequence encodes CASSQAGQGDGEQYF.

The CDR3 loop is CSVEGDRGCFF. The CDR3 bases are TGCAGCGTTGAAGGAGACAGGGGATGTTTCTTC. The J gene is TRBJ2-1, the V gene TRBV29-1; 8 bases align to TRBD1. The CDR3 runs to 11 residues. The J segment lost 16 bases and the V segment lost 1 base, leaving 6 bases of the junction unmatched. Germline CDR1 reads SQVTM; CDR2 reads ANQGSEA.

The chain uses TRBV19 and TRBJ1-2, with D possibly being TRBD1 (5 bases). Germline loops: CDR1 LNHDA, CDR2 SQIVND (reference sequence). V lost 6 bases and J 3 bases, leaving 8 bases between the germline ends. This CDR3 comprises 12 residues. In nucleotides, the CDR3 is TGTGCCAGTAGAGGGGCTGACTATGGCTACACCTTC. Amino acid sequence: CASRGADYGYTF.

V usage is TRBV7-9 and J usage is TRBJ1-3; D is ambiguous. Germline loops: CDR1 SEHNR, CDR2 FQNEAQ (reference sequence). V dropped 2 bases and J dropped 4 bases, with 6 bases sitting between them. CDR3 size: 13 residues. As DNA, the CDR3 is TGTGCCAGCAGCTTATTGTCCGGAAACACCATATATTTT. The encoded protein is CASSLLSGNTIYF.

The rearrangement links TRBV2 to TRBJ2-1, with 13 positions matching TRBD2. Germline loops: CDR1 SNHLY, CDR2 FYNNEI. Germline trimming cut 6 bases from V and 7 bases from J; bases unmatched to any gene: 12. CDR3 length: 17 residues. CDR3: CASSPGLAGPTDNEQFF. DNA of the CDR3: TGTGCCAGCAGCCCGGGACTAGCGGGACCTACCGATAATGAGCAGTTCTTC.

This clone was counted at least ten times. V gene TRBV12-5 combines with J gene TRBJ1-2; 9 nucleotides align to TRBD1. The CDR3 spans 14 residues. Trimming at V came to 6 bases and at J to 7 bases, leaving 9 bases not matched to a gene. Germline CDR1 reads LGHNT; CDR2 reads FRNRAP. In DNA, the CDR3 is TGTGCTAGTGGCATTACAGGGGGCGCGATTGGCTACACCTTC. Encoded protein: CASGITGGAIGYTF.

The CDR3 DNA sequence: TGTGCCAGCAGGTTGGGGGGGGCTTTTGAGACAGATACGCAGTATTTT. This codes for CASRLGGAFETDTQYF. V and J are TRBV27 and TRBJ2-3, with TRBD2 as a possible D gene (7 bases). Trimming left V 6 bases short and J 3 bases short, with 19 bases between. Germline V CDR1 and CDR2: MNHEY, SMNVEV (reference sequence). The CDR3 contains 16 residues.

The genes are TRBV5-1 and TRBJ2-7, with D perhaps TRBD1 (6 bases). The V end was cut by 0 bases, the J end by 2 bases, with 12 bases between. This CDR3 contains 15 residues. CDR1 is SGHRS and CDR2 is YFSETQ in the germline V gene. CDR3 residues: CASSLAQGSAYEQYF. DNA for the CDR3: TGCGCCAGCAGCTTGGCCCAGGGGTCGGCCTACGAGCAGTACTTC.

This clone came up once. V usage is TRBV23-1 and J usage is TRBJ1-5; D perhaps matches TRBD1 (5 bases). TRBV23-1 has ORF status, its function being uncertain. CDR3 size: 17 residues. V was shortened by 0 bases and J by 1 base, with 13 bases between the two germline ends. CDR3 bases: TGCGCCAGCAGTCAATCTTGCGGGGACGGCAGCAATCAGCCCCAGCATTTT. Encoded protein: CASSQSCGDGSNQPQHF.

CDR3 DNA: TGTGCCAGCAGCTCCCGGACAGGGTGGGGCAACGAGCAGTACTTC. Protein product: CASSSRTGWGNEQYF. This chain uses TRBV5-6 with TRBJ2-7; 8 bases agree with TRBD1. The CDR3 spans 15 residues. The germline V gene has CDR1 SGHDT and CDR2 YYEEEE. Trimming took 3 bases from V and 5 from J; bases not matched to a gene: 10.

This chain joins TRBV6-5 and TRBJ2-3; 10 bases match TRBD2. The V gene's germline CDR1 is MNHEY and CDR2 SVGAGI. V lost 1 base, J lost 5 bases, and 3 bases stayed unmatched. The CDR3 has 15 residues. The CDR3 reads CASSYLAGGLDTQYF. CDR3 nucleotides: TGTGCCAGCAGTTACTTAGCGGGGGGCCTAGATACGCAGTATTTT.

The genes are TRBV19 and TRBJ1-2; D unresolved. Germline CDR1 is LNHDA and CDR2 is SQIVND (reference sequence). The CDR3 is 14 amino acids. V was cut by 5 bases and J by 3 bases, with 13 bases left in between. CDR3 sequence reads: CASSPERSYYGYTF. The CDR3 DNA sequence: TGTGCCAGTAGTCCCGAGAGGAGCTACTATGGCTACACCTTC.

The chain combines TRBV19 with TRBJ2-1; D possibly corresponds to TRBD2 (6 bases). Germline loops: CDR1 LNHDA, CDR2 SQIVND (reference sequence). The CDR3 is made up of 14 amino acids. The V end lost 7 bases, the J end lost 5 bases, and 15 bases lay between the germline ends. The CDR3 sequence: CASKGGAGNNEQFF. CDR3 DNA sequence: TGTGCCAGTAAGGGTGGGGCGGGGAACAATGAGCAGTTCTTC.

This sequence joins TRBV20-1 and TRBJ2-3, with a possible D match to TRBD2 (6 bases). Between the trimmed V and J ends, which lost 6 bases and 4 bases, there was a span of 8 bases. The CDR3 spans 11 residues. CDR1 is DFQATT, CDR2 SNEGSKA, per germline (reference sequence). CDR3 in amino acids: CSAGTPDTQYF. In DNA form, the CDR3 reads TGCAGTGCCGGGACTCCAGATACGCAGTATTTT.

J is TRBJ1-1 and V is TRBV6-6; D remains ambiguous. Trimming took 0 bases from V and 1 from J, leaving 6 bases between them. Germline V lookup: CDR1 MNHNY, CDR2 SVGAGI (reference sequence). The CDR3 spans 14 residues. CDR3 bases: TGTGCCAGCAGTTACTCCACGGGGAACACTGAAGCTTTCTTT. Translated, it gives CASSYSTGNTEAFF.

J is TRBJ2-5 and V is TRBV5-1; 10 bases match TRBD1. The CDR3 has 14 amino acids. Germline lookup yields CDR1 SGHRS and CDR2 YFSETQ. With V trimmed by 7 bases and J by 4 bases, 7 bases remained unmatched. The CDR3 is CASRDRGVRETQYF. The CDR3 DNA is TGCGCCAGCCGGGACAGGGGCGTTCGAGAGACCCAGTACTTC.

This clone was seen many times. The CDR3 nucleotides are TGTGCCTGGAGAACAGGACTGGATAATTCACCCCTCCACTTT. This codes for CAWRTGLDNSPLHF. The rearrangement uses TRBV30 and TRBJ1-6; tentatively, D is TRBD1 (5 bases). The CDR3 runs to 14 residues. The ends were cut back, 3 bases at V and 5 bases at J, with 11 bases in the middle. Germline CDR1 and CDR2: GTSNPN and SVGIG (reference sequence).